This TCR beta chain was found in a study of shared clonotypes between healthy human individuals. The study, taken as a whole, reports: The study's rarefaction showed incomplete sorted-subset sequencing despite large depth. The authors expected sequencing depth to affect clonotype sharing among donors. Apart from blood, nothing was sampled; tissue repertoires likely differ.

The trim removed 3 bases at V and 9 bases at J, leaving 8 bases unmatched. Germline V CDR1 and CDR2: MNHEY, SVGAGI. This CDR3 is built from 15 residues. This clone has only one observation. Its matching antigen is unknown. Per sorted-subset replicate PCR, input was approximately 0.2 ug DNA, representing around 30,000 T cell genomes. TCRdb keeps only in-frame clones here, not all; method: immunoSEQ multiplex PCR. The table lists 550,000 to 850,000 clones, about 74% of them singletons. V gene TRBV6-5 combines with J gene TRBJ2-1, with 10 bases lining up with TRBD2. The sequence was obtained from a young woman in good health. The sequencing sample was made of memory CD4+ T cells sorted from blood. Subset specified: CD45RA-negative fraction. CDR3 region: CASSYGLADQGEQFF. CDR3 nucleotide sequence: TGTGCCAGCAGTTATGGACTAGCGGATCAGGGTGAGCAGTTCTTC.